The source of this T cell receptor (beta chain) is a study of blood T cells in healthy people across ages. Then a second PCR, running about 6 to 11 cycles, was carried out with a sample-barcoded 5' primer and a J-beta primer mix. From the 5' RACE reads, TCRdb called clonotypes with MiXCR, one entry per CDR3 protein. This sample carries some 1,800,000 distinct CDR3 sequences, about two fifths of them seen once, and the ten largest clones take 23%. The CDR3 has 13 amino acids. The germline V and J ends were trimmed by 6 bases and 1 base, with 8 bases remaining between them. Per germline, CDR1 SGHTA and CDR2 FQGNSA. This clonotype was counted many times.

Sequenced: blood. J is TRBJ2-3 and V is TRBV7-2; the D is unclear. This receptor was obtained from a human donor in good health. The CDR3 protein is CASSLARTDTQYF. For the CDR3, the DNA is TGTGCCAGCAGTTTGGCTCGCACAGATACGCAGTATTTT. Filled out from reference TRBV7-2 and TRBJ2-3, the complete variable domain reads GAGVSQSPSNKVTEKGKDVELRCDPISGHTALYWYRQSLGQGLEFLIYFQGNSAPDKSGLPSDRFSAERTGGSVSTLTIQRTQQEDSAVYLCASSLARTDTQYFGPGTRLTVL.